This is a list of T cell receptor beta chains from one sample in a study of cytomegalovirus exposure and HLA in healthy donors. Sequenced by immunoSEQ multiplex PCR; TCRdb stores in-frame clones only, minus some. The sample lists 150,000 to 200,000 clones, about 90% occurring once. The source material was PBMCs. The origin of the receptors is a girl less than two years old in good health and CMV-seronegative. Each CDR3 is given with its conserved first and last residue. D genes are given only for firm matches. The size field is filled for only some rows; it gives once, few, many or a size class.

clone_size	v_call	j_call	d_call	cdr3_length	cdr3_aa	cdr3_nt
few	TRBV6-1	TRBJ1-2	.	12	CASSVGSYGYTF	TGTGCCAGCAGTGTCGGGTCGTATGGCTACACCTTC
once	TRBV11-3	TRBJ2-1	TRBD1	17	CASSLNRGPSDYNEQFF	TGTGCCAGCAGCTTAAACAGGGGTCCTTCGGACTACAATGAGCAGTTCTTC
.	TRBV7-2	TRBJ2-7	TRBD2	15	CASSLGAGVSREQYF	TGTGCCAGCAGCTTAGGTGCGGGAGTCAGTAGGGAGCAGTACTTC
.	TRBV27	TRBJ2-1	.	16	CASSFGWRDSYNEQFF	TGTGCCAGCAGTTTTGGTTGGCGGGATTCCTACAATGAGCAGTTCTTC
.	TRBV4-3	TRBJ2-1	.	17	CASSQDFGVDYLNEQFF	TGCGCCAGCAGCCAAGATTTCGGAGTGGACTATCTCAATGAGCAGTTCTTC
.	TRBV19	TRBJ1-5	.	16	CASSSLRGRDNQPQHF	TGTGCCAGTAGCTCCCTCAGGGGAAGAGACAATCAGCCCCAGCATTTT
.	TRBV9	TRBJ1-1	.	13	CASSKQGNTEAFF	TGTGCCAGCAGCAAACAGGGGAACACTGAAGCTTTCTTT
.	TRBV7-9	TRBJ1-1	TRBD1	15	CASSLAGQLNTEAFF	TGTGCCAGCAGCTTAGCGGGACAGTTGAACACTGAAGCTTTCTTT
.	TRBV5-1	TRBJ2-1	.	14	CASSLNREYNEQFF	TGCGCCAGCAGCTTGAACAGGGAATACAATGAGCAGTTCTTC
.	TRBV6-1	TRBJ1-1	TRBD1	14	CASSAQGAQTEAFF	TGTGCCAGCAGCGCACAGGGGGCGCAGACTGAAGCTTTCTTT
.	TRBV5-6	TRBJ1-3	.	13	CASSPRGGNTIYF	TGTGCCAGCAGCCCCAGGGGTGGAAACACCATATATTTT
.	TRBV4-2	TRBJ2-1	TRBD1	13	CASSQGQTGEQFF	TGTGCCAGCAGCCAGGGACAGACAGGGGAACAGTTCTTC
.	TRBV27	TRBJ1-5	.	17	CASSPRQEGYSNQPQHF	TGTGCCAGCAGTCCCCGACAGGAAGGTTATAGCAATCAGCCCCAGCATTTT
once	TRBV6-5	TRBJ1-1	TRBD1	14	CASRLTTGVTEAFF	TGTGCCAGCAGACTCACGACAGGGGTTACTGAAGCTTTCTTT
.	TRBV5-1	TRBJ1-5	.	16	CASSLTGRGSNQPQHF	TGCGCCAGCAGCTTGACGGGTCGCGGGTCCAATCAGCCCCAGCATTTT
few	TRBV10-3	TRBJ2-3	.	13	CAISAGSTDTQYF	TGTGCCATCTCGGCGGGTTCCACAGATACGCAGTATTTT